This T cell receptor beta chain was recorded in a study of cytomegalovirus exposure and HLA in healthy donors. General study findings and limits: In vitro experiments confirmed that three CMV-associated chains were specific for CMV antigens. According to a subsequent analysis, TCR clusters from the first cohort were inclined to appear together in the roughly 110 validation repertoires.

It was the approximately 120-subject validation cohort, separate from the roughly 700-subject first cohort, to which the donors belonged. Generated by immunoSEQ multiplex PCR, the TCRdb table keeps only in-frame clones and is missing some. The data show about 56,000 clones, with approximately 89% seen just once and approximately 15% held by the top ten. Of note for this clone: The antigen is unknown.

The sequencing input was PBMCs. The receptor was derived from a woman under 30 in good health and CMV-seronegative.

The CDR3 sequence is CASSSGTARGYTF. The CDR3, as DNA: TGTGCCAGCAGCTCAGGCACTGCGCGTGGCTACACCTTC. The V call is TRBV7-2, the J call TRBJ1-2; D is uncertain. CDR3 length: 13 residues. V lost 4 bases to trimming and J lost 7 bases, with 13 bases between them. CDR1 and CDR2 (germline): SGHTA, FQGNSA.